The 10 T cell receptor beta chains presented below share a single source sample, sequenced in a study of shared clonotypes between healthy human individuals. Using immunoSEQ multiplex PCR, the repertoire was profiled, and TCRdb retains in-frame clones only, with some absent. This table holds a few million clones, 90% to 95% found once. The sequencing sample was made of naive CD4+ T cells from PBMCs. Subset given: CD45RA+ positively selected. The receptors originated from a man younger than 30 in good health. Some clones in this sample may be carry-over from other donors' samples.

This chain uses TRBV5-5 with TRBJ1-5; a possible D gene is TRBD1 (5 bases). Germline loops: CDR1 SGHKS, CDR2 YYEKEE (reference sequence). V lost 0 bases to trimming and J lost 1 base, with 11 bases between them. The CDR3 is 16 amino acids. The CDR3 sequence is CASSLGGAGSNQPQHF. In DNA form, the CDR3 reads TGTGCCAGCAGCTTGGGAGGGGCAGGGAGCAATCAGCCCCAGCATTTT.

The chain couples TRBV5-8 to TRBJ2-5; either TRBD1 or TRBD2 may supply D (5 bases each). The germline CDR1 and CDR2 sequences are SGHTS and YDEGEE. The CDR3 loop spans 16 amino acids. Trimming removed 3 bases from V and 4 bases from J, with 19 bases in between. For the CDR3, the DNA is TGTGCCAGCAGCTCTGTCCGGCGAGGGGTTGGAGAGACCCAGTACTTC. Its translation: CASSSVRRGVGETQYF.

This clone has just one count. V and J are TRBV7-7 and TRBJ2-1; TRBD1 might be the D (5 bases). The V gene lost 1 base and the J gene lost 2 bases, with 12 bases spanning the gap. The CDR3 is made up of 16 amino acids. Germline CDR1 reads SSHAT; CDR2 reads FNYEAQ (reference sequence). The CDR3: CASSLEVAGPYNEQFF. The DNA of the CDR3 is TGTGCCAGCAGCTTAGAGGTGGCAGGGCCCTACAATGAGCAGTTCTTC.

The V gene is TRBV29-1, the J gene TRBJ1-1; D is ambiguous. Trimming left V 5 bases short and J 1 base short, with 11 bases between. CDR3 length: 13 residues. The V gene's germline CDR1 is SQVTM and CDR2 ANQGSEA. The CDR3 nucleotides read TGCAGCGTTCAAAGGACGAGGAACACTGAAGCTTTCTTT. Its translation: CSVQRTRNTEAFF.

Comment on this clone: Other DNA sequences in the sample encode the same CDR3. This sequence joins TRBV7-3 and TRBJ2-5; D is ambiguous. CDR1 is SGHTA, CDR2 FQGTGA, per germline. CDR3 length equals 13 residues. V was clipped by 5 bases and J by 1 base, with 8 bases between them. CDR3 amino acids: CASSRGGQETQYF. The DNA of the CDR3 is TGTGCCAGCAGCCGAGGCGGCCAAGAGACCCAGTACTTC.

The chain combines TRBV4-1 with TRBJ2-1, with 14 bases fitting TRBD2. The J segment lost 7 bases and the V segment lost 4 bases, leaving 9 bases of the junction unmatched. This CDR3 region has 17 residues. Per the germline V gene, CDR1 is MGHRA and CDR2 is YSYEKL. The CDR3 here is CASSPRLAGGPANEQFF. CDR3 nucleotide sequence: TGCGCCAGCAGCCCTAGACTAGCGGGAGGGCCTGCGAATGAGCAGTTCTTC.

This clone was found once. The CDR3 region has the DNA TGTGCCAGTATTCTACGCGCGAACAGCGGTTGGGAGCCCCAGCATTTT. It translates to CASILRANSGWEPQHF. V and J are TRBV19 and TRBJ1-5, with D uncertain. CDR3 length: 16 residues. Germline V CDR1 and CDR2: LNHDA, SQIVND (reference sequence). V was trimmed by 7 bases and J by 8 bases, leaving 24 bases between them. The entire variable domain, with the rest obtained from reference TRBV19 and TRBJ1-5, is as follows: DGGITQSPKYLFRKEGQNVTLSCEQNLNHDAMYWYRQDPGQGLRLIYYSQIVNDFQKGDIAEGYSVSREKKESFPLTVTSAQKNPTAFYLCASILRANSGWEPQHFGDGTRLSIL.

The rearrangement joins TRBV28 to TRBJ2-6; D may be TRBD1 or TRBD2 (5 bases each). CDR3 length equals 16 residues. V shed 7 bases and J shed 3 bases, with 16 bases lying between them. Looked up from germline, CDR1 is MDHEN and CDR2 is SYDVKM. In nucleotides, the CDR3 is TGTGCCAGCAACTTCTACAAGGGGAGTGGGGCCAACGTCCTGACTTTC. It codes for CASNFYKGSGANVLTF.

Regarding this clone: Other DNA sequences in this sample translate to the same CDR3. The V call is TRBV27, the J call TRBJ2-7; 10 bases align to TRBD2. The CDR3 has 15 amino acids. V lost 1 base and J lost 4; bases outside the gene matches: 4. Germline V lookup: CDR1 MNHEY, CDR2 SMNVEV (reference sequence). The CDR3: CASSLFLAGVYEQYF. CDR3 in DNA: TGTGCCAGCAGTTTATTTCTAGCGGGAGTGTACGAGCAGTACTTC.

The chain employs TRBV28 and TRBJ1-2; D unclear. The germline gives CDR1 MDHEN, CDR2 SYDVKM. Trimming removed 4 bases at V and 7 bases at J, with 19 bases between. The CDR3 extends over 15 amino acids. The CDR3 is CASSSGSLAAGGYTF. CDR3 nucleotide sequence: TGTGCCAGCAGTTCAGGTTCATTGGCAGCCGGTGGCTACACCTTC.